Following are 27 T cell receptor beta chains from one sample sequenced in a study of shared clonotypes between healthy human individuals (dated by TCRdb to about 2020). CD8 naive samples were CD45RO-negative cells positively selected for CCR7, giving a CD45RA+CCR7+ population that excluded TemRA cells. Library preparation employed the immunoSEQ multiplex PCR assay. Here the immuneACCESS table is served through TCRdb, limited to in-frame sequences with V and J called. Missing clones are a known gap in these copies; in checked studies unresolved V genes cover under half, and the rest lacks a known reason. The sample table holds more than 2 million clones, of which about 94% were seen once. Clones ranked in the top ten supply roughly 1% of the sample. Sequencing input: naive CD8+ T cells sorted from blood. What this sample's cell subset or site label stands for: CD45RA+CCR7+. The receptors derive from a man younger than 35 in good health.

The V and J genes are TRBV9 and TRBJ1-6; the D gene is possibly TRBD1 (5 bases). Germline V CDR1 and CDR2: SGDLS, YYNGEE. V lost 4 bases, J lost 9 bases, and 8 bases lay in between. CDR3 length: 12 amino acids. CDR3 coding DNA: TGTGCCAGCAGCTCAGGGTTTTCACCCCTCCACTTT. It yields the protein CASSSGFSPLHF.

CDR3 loop: CAWRRTGGGRDTEAFF. For the CDR3, the DNA is TGTGCCTGGAGGAGGACAGGGGGCGGAAGGGACACTGAAGCTTTCTTT. This chain connects TRBV30 to TRBJ1-1, with 11 bases fitting TRBD1. V dropped 3 bases and J dropped 3; count of bases not matched to a gene: 9. The CDR3 has 16 amino acids. Germline V gene lookup returns CDR1 GTSNPN and CDR2 SVGIG (reference sequence). The full variable domain, with the rest looked up from reference TRBV30 and TRBJ1-1, is SQTIHQWPATLVQPVGSPLSLECTVEGTSNPNLYWYRQAAGRGLQLLFYSVGIGQISSEVPQNLSASRPQDRQFILSSKKLLLSDSGFYLCAWRRTGGGRDTEAFFGQGTRLTVV.

The J gene is TRBJ1-1, the V gene TRBV6-5; 8 bases match TRBD1. V gave up 4 bases and J gave up 1 base; unmatched junction bases: 5. Germline V gene lookup returns CDR1 MNHEY and CDR2 SVGAGI. This CDR3 is built from 15 residues. The CDR3 is CASSSMTGENTEAFF. The DNA of the CDR3 is TGTGCCAGCAGTTCCATGACAGGGGAGAACACTGAAGCTTTCTTT.

The chain has TRBV6-5 and TRBJ2-7; D ambiguous. The CDR3 contains 15 residues. Germline CDR1 and CDR2: MNHEY and SVGAGI. V shed 0 bases and J shed 5 bases, with 14 bases lying between them. The CDR3 region has the DNA TGTGCCAGCAGTTACTCGAGTCTGGGCAATCACGAGCAGTACTTC. Translating gives CASSYSSLGNHEQYF.

The V and J genes are TRBV7-3 and TRBJ2-7; tentative D call: TRBD1 (5 bases). Trimming pared 2 bases from V and 1 base from J, leaving 9 bases between. This CDR3 has 14 amino acids. Germline V gene sequence: CDR1 SGHTA, CDR2 FQGTGA. The DNA of the CDR3 is TGTGCCAGCAGCTTAGACGACAGTTCCTACGAGCAGTACTTC. Translation gives CASSLDDSSYEQYF. The full variable domain, its missing parts supplied by reference TRBV7-3 and TRBJ2-7, is GAGVSQTPSNKVTEKGKYVELRCDPISGHTALYWYRQSLGQGPEFLIYFQGTGAADDSGLPNDRFFAVRPEGSVSTLKIQRTERGDSAVYLCASSLDDSSYEQYFGPGTRLTVT.

The chain carries TRBV4-1 and TRBJ1-2; D perhaps matches TRBD1 (5 bases). The germline V gene encodes CDR1 MGHRA and CDR2 YSYEKL. Between the trimmed V and J ends, which lost 3 bases and 9 bases, there was a span of 26 bases. This CDR3 contains 17 residues. CDR3 protein: CASSQDLRTYGHVSYTF. The CDR3 DNA reads as TGCGCCAGCAGCCAGGACCTTAGGACTTACGGACATGTTAGCTACACCTTC.

The CDR3 sequence is CASSLDKAGDDVEQYF. CDR3 coding DNA: TGCGCCAGCAGCTTGGACAAGGCGGGAGATGATGTCGAGCAGTACTTC. This chain joins TRBV5-1 and TRBJ2-7, with 7 bases that match TRBD2. The CDR3 has 16 amino acids. Trimming at V came to 0 bases and at J to 6 bases, leaving 12 bases not matched to a gene. Germline V lookup: CDR1 SGHRS, CDR2 YFSETQ.

As DNA, the CDR3 is TGTGCCAGCAGCTTAACGGCAGATAGTCTTTCACCCCTCCACTTT. Amino acid sequence: CASSLTADSLSPLHF. The chain combines TRBV7-6 with TRBJ1-6; the D is unclear. Germline CDR1 SGHVS, CDR2 FNYEAQ. Trimming stripped 2 bases from V and 9 bases from J, with 14 bases between. CDR3 length equals 15 residues.

Note on this clone: Within the sample, other DNA sequences also encode this same CDR3. The chain is built from TRBV10-3 and TRBJ2-5, with D hard to call. V shed 0 bases and J shed 5 bases, with 4 bases lying between them. CDR3 length: 12 residues. Germline V gene lookup returns CDR1 ENHRY and CDR2 SYGVKD. CDR3 sequence: CAISESVETQYF. The DNA for the CDR3 is TGTGCCATCAGTGAGTCGGTGGAGACCCAGTACTTC.

The V call is TRBV5-6, the J call TRBJ2-1, with D perhaps TRBD1 or TRBD2 (6 bases each). The CDR3 contains 17 residues. Per the germline V gene, CDR1 is SGHDT and CDR2 is YYEEEE. Trimming removed 1 base at V and 0 bases at J, with 14 bases between. The CDR3 DNA follows: TGTGCCAGCAGCTTGACGGGAGACAGGAGCTCCTACAATGAGCAGTTCTTC. It encodes CASSLTGDRSSYNEQFF.

The J gene is TRBJ1-1, the V gene TRBV29-1, with D tentatively TRBD1 (5 bases). CDR1 SQVTM and CDR2 ANQGSEA come from the germline V gene. V was trimmed by 7 bases and J by 1 base, leaving 25 bases between them. The CDR3 has 17 residues. The CDR3 region is CSGSKTIGTVANTEAFF. Written as DNA, the CDR3 is TGCAGCGGGTCCAAAACCATCGGGACGGTAGCGAACACTGAAGCTTTCTTT.

The V call is TRBV4-3, the J call TRBJ1-4; the D gene is possibly TRBD1 (5 bases). V gave up 5 bases and J gave up 6 bases, with 19 bases separating them. The length of the CDR3 is 16 residues. Germline V gives CDR1 LGHNA, CDR2 YSLEER. The CDR3 protein is CASSTRLGDRDEKLFF. As DNA, the CDR3 is TGCGCCAGCAGCACAAGACTCGGGGACCGAGATGAAAAACTGTTTTTT.

This clone was observed a few times. V usage is TRBV30 and J usage is TRBJ1-1; no definite D call. V was pared by 4 bases and J by 7 bases, with 10 bases between. Germline V gene data show CDR1 as GTSNPN and CDR2 as SVGIG (reference sequence). The CDR3 is 11 amino acids. For the CDR3, the DNA is TGTGCCTGGACCCTTGGGAGTGAAGCTTTCTTT. Amino acid sequence: CAWTLGSEAFF.

This clone was observed a single time. The genes are TRBV2 and TRBJ2-5; perhaps TRBD2 as D (6 bases). Germline V gene sequence: CDR1 SNHLY, CDR2 FYNNEI. The CDR3 spans 14 residues. Between the trimmed V and J ends, which lost 3 bases and 4 bases, there was a span of 12 bases. The CDR3 bases are TGTGCCAGCAGTGACCCGGGAGTCGGAGAGACCCAGTACTTC. Its translation: CASSDPGVGETQYF.

This chain links TRBV6-1 with TRBJ1-5; 11 nucleotides line up with TRBD1. CDR3 length equals 14 residues. Trimming took 4 bases from V and 7 from J; bases not matched to a gene: 3. From germline, CDR1 is MNHNS and CDR2 SASEGT. The CDR3 DNA follows: TGTGCCAGCAGTGGGACAGGGGGCAGACAGCCCCAGCATTTT. This gives the protein CASSGTGGRQPQHF.

The rearrangement links TRBV13 to TRBJ1-6; TRBD1 is a possible D gene (6 bases). Trimming took off 5 bases at V and 3 bases at J, with 8 bases between the two ends. The germline V gene has CDR1 PRHDT and CDR2 FYEKMQ (reference sequence). CDR3 size: 14 residues. CDR3: CASSMTGYNSPLHF. CDR3 nucleotide sequence: TGTGCCAGCAGCATGACAGGCTATAATTCACCCCTCCACTTT.

V and J are TRBV7-2 and TRBJ2-1; 7 bases fit TRBD1. V lost 8 bases, J lost 0 bases, and 10 bases stayed unmatched. The germline CDR1 and CDR2 sequences are SGHTA and FQGNSA. CDR3 length: 16 amino acids. The CDR3 DNA is TGTGCCAGCCATAGAGGGGGCGACCCCTCCTACAATGAGCAGTTCTTC. Residues: CASHRGGDPSYNEQFF.

The chain recombines TRBV11-2 with TRBJ1-6; D is undetermined. The CDR3 sequence is 14 residues long. Germline assignment: CDR1 SGHAT and CDR2 FQNNGV. Trimming took 5 bases from V and 10 from J, leaving 15 bases between them. CDR3 in amino acids: CASSTRDTYSPLHF. In nucleotides, the CDR3 is TGTGCCAGCAGCACCAGAGACACGTACTCACCCCTCCACTTT.

The rearrangement uses TRBV4-3 and TRBJ1-2, with no clear D. CDR1 is LGHNA, CDR2 YSLEER, per germline. This CDR3 has 15 residues. The germline V and J ends were trimmed by 0 bases and 0 bases, with 8 bases remaining between them. DNA of the CDR3: TGCGCCAGCAGCCAAGAGGCAGGAGCTAACTATGGCTACACCTTC. Residues: CASSQEAGANYGYTF.

J is TRBJ2-7 and V is TRBV7-9; 12 bases are shared with TRBD1. Germline CDR1 reads SEHNR; CDR2 reads FQNEAQ (reference sequence). V lost 5 bases, J lost 3 bases, and 5 bases stayed unmatched. The CDR3 extends over 15 amino acids. DNA of the CDR3: TGTGCCAGCAGCGATGGGACAGGGGGCTACTACGAGCAGTACTTC. Its protein product is CASSDGTGGYYEQYF.

This clone has just a few counts. This sequence joins TRBV10-3 and TRBJ1-6, with 7 bases identical to TRBD1. Germline V gene sequence: CDR1 ENHRY, CDR2 SYGVKD. The CDR3 length is 14 residues. J gave up 9 bases and V 4 bases, and 6 bases lay outside the gene matches. The chain's CDR3 is CAISAGGISSPLHF. The CDR3 DNA reads as TGTGCCATCAGTGCAGGGGGGATTTCTTCACCCCTCCACTTT.

The rearrangement uses TRBV7-2 and TRBJ2-1; D is possibly TRBD1 (6 bases). V dropped 1 base and J dropped 7 bases, with 17 bases sitting between them. The CDR3 is made up of 16 amino acids. Germline V CDR1 and CDR2: SGHTA, FQGNSA. The CDR3, as DNA: TGTGCCAGCAGCTTAGTTCAAGGGGGTCCACTTAATGAGCAGTTCTTC. It is translated as CASSLVQGGPLNEQFF.

This chain connects TRBV12-5 to TRBJ1-4; 7 nucleotides align to TRBD1. J was trimmed by 5 bases and V by 5 bases; bases with no gene match: 8. The CDR3 sequence is 15 residues long. In germline, CDR1 is LGHNT, CDR2 FRNRAP. The CDR3 reads CASGGSGTENEKLFF. Here the CDR3 DNA reads TGTGCTAGTGGTGGCTCCGGGACAGAGAATGAAAAACTGTTTTTT.

The chain joins TRBV5-1 to TRBJ2-3; 11 bases align to TRBD2. The CDR3 totals 16 residues. The germline gives CDR1 SGHRS, CDR2 YFSETQ. V lost 5 bases, J lost 8 bases, and 13 bases stayed unmatched. CDR3 in DNA: TGCGCCAGCAGTCCCACTAGCGGGAGTTCAAGCGGTACGCAGTATTTT. It specifies CASSPTSGSSSGTQYF.

Note on this clone: This sample includes further DNA sequences coding for the same CDR3. The chain has TRBV9 and TRBJ2-7; 9 bases align to TRBD2. The CDR3 runs to 14 residues. With V trimmed by 3 bases and J by 2 bases, 3 bases remained unmatched. Germline values: CDR1 SGDLS, CDR2 YYNGEE. The CDR3 sequence: CASSAGTSTYEQYF. The CDR3, as DNA: TGTGCCAGCAGCGCCGGGACTAGCACCTACGAGCAGTACTTC.

The CDR3 nucleotides read TGCGCCAGCAGCTTGGGACAGGGAATTCGAGAGACCCAGTACTTC. Its protein is CASSLGQGIRETQYF. The chain has TRBV5-1 and TRBJ2-5; TRBD1 aligns across 7 bases. The V gene end was trimmed by 0 bases and the J gene end by 4 bases; junction bases not matched to a gene: 6. The CDR3 spans 15 residues. Germline V gene data show CDR1 as SGHRS and CDR2 as YFSETQ.

The gene calls are TRBV4-3 and TRBJ2-6; D not certain. Between the trimmed V and J ends, which lost 3 bases and 0 bases, there was a span of 6 bases. This CDR3 contains 15 residues. The V gene's germline CDR1 is LGHNA and CDR2 YSLEER. CDR3 residues: CASSQWPSGANVLTF. The CDR3 nucleotides read TGCGCCAGCAGCCAGTGGCCCTCTGGGGCCAACGTCCTGACTTTC.